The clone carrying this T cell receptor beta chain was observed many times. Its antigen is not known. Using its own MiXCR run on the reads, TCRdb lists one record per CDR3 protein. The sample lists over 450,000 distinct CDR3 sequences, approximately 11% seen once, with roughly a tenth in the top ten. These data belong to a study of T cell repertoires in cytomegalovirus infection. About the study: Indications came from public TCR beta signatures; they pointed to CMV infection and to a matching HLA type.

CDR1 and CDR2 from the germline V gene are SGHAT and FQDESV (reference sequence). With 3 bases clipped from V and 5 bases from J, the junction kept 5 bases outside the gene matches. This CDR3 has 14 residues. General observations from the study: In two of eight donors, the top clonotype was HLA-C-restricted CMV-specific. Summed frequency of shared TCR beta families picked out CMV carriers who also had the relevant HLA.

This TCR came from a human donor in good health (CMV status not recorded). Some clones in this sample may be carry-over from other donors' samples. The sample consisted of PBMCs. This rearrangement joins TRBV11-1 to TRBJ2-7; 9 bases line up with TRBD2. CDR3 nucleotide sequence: TGTGCCAGCAGCTTCGCTAGCGGGGTGGACGAGCAGTACTTC. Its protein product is CASSFASGVDEQYF.